The present entry profiles one T cell receptor beta chain with its context. This sample is drawn from a study of control samples from healthy donors and cancer patients. Trimming took off 6 bases at V and 5 bases at J, with 19 bases between the two ends. The CDR3 contains 15 residues. Germline V gene lookup returns CDR1 MDHEN and CDR2 SYDVKM. TCRdb's copy holds only in-frame clones and misses some; the assay was immunoSEQ multiplex PCR. The sample lists about 130,000 clones, about 90% seen once, with 1.5% to 2% in the top ten. The sample taken for sequencing was blood. The clonotype comes from a young man in good health. The J gene is TRBJ1-1, the V gene TRBV28; perhaps TRBD1 as D (6 bases). DNA of the CDR3: TGTGCCAGCAGGCTCGGGGGGCGAGATCGAACTGAAGCTTTCTTT. This gives the protein CASRLGGRDRTEAFF.